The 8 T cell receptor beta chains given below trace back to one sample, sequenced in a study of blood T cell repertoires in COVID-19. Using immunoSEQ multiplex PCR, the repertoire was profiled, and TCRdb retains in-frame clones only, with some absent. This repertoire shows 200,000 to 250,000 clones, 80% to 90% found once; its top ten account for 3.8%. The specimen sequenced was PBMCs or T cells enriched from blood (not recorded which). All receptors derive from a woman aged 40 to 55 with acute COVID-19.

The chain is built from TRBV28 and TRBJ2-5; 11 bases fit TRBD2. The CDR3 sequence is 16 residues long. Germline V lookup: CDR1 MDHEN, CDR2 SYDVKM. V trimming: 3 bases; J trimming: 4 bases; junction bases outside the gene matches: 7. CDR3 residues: CASSLVLAGVGETQYF. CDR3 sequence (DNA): TGTGCCAGCAGTTTGGTACTAGCGGGAGTCGGAGAGACCCAGTACTTC.

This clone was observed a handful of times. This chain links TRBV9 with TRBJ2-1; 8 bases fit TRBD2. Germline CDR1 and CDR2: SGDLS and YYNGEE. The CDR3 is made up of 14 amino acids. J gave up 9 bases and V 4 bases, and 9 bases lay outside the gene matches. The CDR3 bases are TGTGCCAGCAGCCTCTTGGGACTAGGGTCTGAGCAGTTCTTC. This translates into CASSLLGLGSEQFF.

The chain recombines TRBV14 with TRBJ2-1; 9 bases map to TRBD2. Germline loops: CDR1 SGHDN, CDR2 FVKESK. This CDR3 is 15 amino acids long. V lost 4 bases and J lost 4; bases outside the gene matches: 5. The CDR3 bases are TGTGCCAGCAGCCGATCTAGCGGGGTGTACAATGAGCAGTTCTTC. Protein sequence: CASSRSSGVYNEQFF.

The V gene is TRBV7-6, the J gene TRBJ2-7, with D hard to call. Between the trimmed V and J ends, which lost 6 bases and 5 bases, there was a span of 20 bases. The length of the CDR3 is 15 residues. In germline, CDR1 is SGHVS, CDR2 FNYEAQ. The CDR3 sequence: CASRNEPSGVNEQYF. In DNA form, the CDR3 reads TGTGCCAGCAGGAACGAACCCTCAGGTGTGAACGAGCAGTACTTC. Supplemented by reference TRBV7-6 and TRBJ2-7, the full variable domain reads GAGVSQSPRYKVTKRGQDVALRCDPISGHVSLYWYRQALGQGPEFLTYFNYEAQQDKSGLPNDRFSAERPEGSISTLTIQRTEQRDSAMYRCASRNEPSGVNEQYFGPGTRLTVT.

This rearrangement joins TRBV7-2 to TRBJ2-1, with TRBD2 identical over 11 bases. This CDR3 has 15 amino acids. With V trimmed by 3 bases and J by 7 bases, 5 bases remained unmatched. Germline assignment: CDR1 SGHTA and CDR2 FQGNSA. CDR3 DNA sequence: TGTGCCAGCAGCTTTGATAGCGGGAGGGTAAATGAGCAGTTCTTC. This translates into CASSFDSGRVNEQFF.

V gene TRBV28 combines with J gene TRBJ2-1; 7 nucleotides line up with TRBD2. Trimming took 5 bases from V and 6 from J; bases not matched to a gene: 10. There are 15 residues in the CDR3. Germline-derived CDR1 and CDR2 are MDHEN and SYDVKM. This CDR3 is CASSDGGEGRNEQFF. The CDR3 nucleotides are TGTGCCAGCAGTGATGGTGGGGAGGGGCGCAATGAGCAGTTCTTC.

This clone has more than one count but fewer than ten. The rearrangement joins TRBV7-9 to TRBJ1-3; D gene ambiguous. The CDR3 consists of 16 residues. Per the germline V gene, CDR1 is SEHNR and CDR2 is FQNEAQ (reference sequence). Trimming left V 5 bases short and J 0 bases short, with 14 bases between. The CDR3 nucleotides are TGTGCCAGCAGCCTGAGCCGGGGAAGCTCTGGAAACACCATATATTTT. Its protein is CASSLSRGSSGNTIYF.

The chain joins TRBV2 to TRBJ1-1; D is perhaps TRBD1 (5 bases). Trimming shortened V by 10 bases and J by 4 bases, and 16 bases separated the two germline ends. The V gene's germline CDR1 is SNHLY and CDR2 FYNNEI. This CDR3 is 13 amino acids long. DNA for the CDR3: TGTGCCACTTCAACTGGGAGGGGCACTGAAGCTTTCTTT. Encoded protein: CATSTGRGTEAFF.